Presented here are 28 T cell receptor beta chains from one specimen sequenced in a study of T-cell reconstitution after alpha-beta-depleted transplantation in children. Unique molecular identifiers were used to barcode this TCRbeta library. TCRdb re-analysed the PCR reads in MiXCR, keeping a single row per CDR3 protein. Among about 600,000 distinct CDR3 sequences listed, around 13% were seen once. The sequences come from PBMCs, mostly from graft donor cells, collected 360 days after TCRalphabeta/CD19-depleted stem cell transplant. These receptors all stem from a male patient aged 5 to 17 who had a stem cell transplant for acute myeloid leukemia, so the T cells may come from the graft donor.

This clonotype was found a few times. The chain is built from TRBV14 and TRBJ2-1; 8 positions match TRBD2. Germline V gene data show CDR1 as SGHDN and CDR2 as FVKESK. Germline trimming cut 1 base from V and 7 bases from J; bases unmatched to any gene: 9. The length of the CDR3 is 16 residues. The CDR3 spells CASSQGTGGPRNEQFF. The CDR3 DNA reads TGTGCCAGCAGCCAAGGGACGGGAGGGCCGCGTAATGAGCAGTTCTTC.

This clonotype was recorded a few times. As DNA, the CDR3 is TGTGCCAGCAGTTACGAAGGGACTAGCACAGATACGCAGTATTTT. The encoded protein is CASSYEGTSTDTQYF. The rearrangement uses TRBV6-5 and TRBJ2-3, with D perhaps matching TRBD2 (6 bases). CDR1 and CDR2 from the germline V gene are MNHEY and SVGAGI. The CDR3 runs 15 residues. Trimming removed 2 bases at V and 0 bases at J, with 9 bases between.

This clonotype was recorded a few times. This sequence joins TRBV19 and TRBJ2-5; D perhaps matches TRBD1 (5 bases). The CDR3 has 16 amino acids. Trimming cost V 4 bases and J 0 bases, with 15 bases left between them. Germline-derived CDR1 and CDR2 are LNHDA and SQIVND (reference sequence). The CDR3 loop is CASSTRQPSYQETQYF. DNA for the CDR3: TGTGCCAGTAGTACGCGACAGCCGTCGTACCAAGAGACCCAGTACTTC.

The sample holds a few counts of this clonotype. This chain links TRBV18 with TRBJ2-5; the D call may be TRBD1 or TRBD2 (5 bases each). The germline gives CDR1 KGHSH, CDR2 LQKENI. V was pared by 2 bases and J by 1 base, with 11 bases between. CDR3 length: 15 amino acids. CDR3 sequence: CASSPIEGIQETQYF. The CDR3 region has the DNA TGTGCCAGCTCACCAATCGAGGGGATCCAAGAGACCCAGTACTTC.

This clonotype was detected a few times. V usage is TRBV23-1 and J usage is TRBJ2-7, with D unclear. TRBV23-1 has ORF status, its function being uncertain. Trimming stripped 1 base from V and 2 bases from J, with 15 bases between. CDR3 length: 16 amino acids. The CDR3 DNA reads as TGCGCCAGCAGTCAATACAGCGTTTTTATAACCTACGAGCAGTACTTC. Its translation is CASSQYSVFITYEQYF.

This clonotype was detected many times. The chain links TRBV5-1 to TRBJ2-7; TRBD2 matches 12 bases. Trimming at V came to 4 bases and at J to 4 bases, leaving 3 bases not matched to a gene. CDR1 and CDR2 (germline): SGHRS, YFSETQ. The CDR3 totals 14 residues. The CDR3 nucleotides are TGCGCCAGCAGCCAGACTAGCGGGAGATACGAGCAGTACTTC. This gives the protein CASSQTSGRYEQYF.

Ten or more counts support this clonotype. This chain connects TRBV7-2 to TRBJ2-1; 10 bases agree with TRBD2. After removal of 6 bases from V and 4 bases from J, the junction contained 6 bases not matched to a gene. This CDR3 has 15 residues. Germline V gene lookup returns CDR1 SGHTA and CDR2 FQGNSA. CDR3 nucleotides: TGTGCCAGCAGTTTCAGCGGGAGGGCTTACAATGAGCAGTTCTTC. As protein: CASSFSGRAYNEQFF.

This clonotype was picked up a small number of times. The chain carries TRBV7-3 and TRBJ2-1, with 7 bases aligning to TRBD2. Germline loops: CDR1 SGHTA, CDR2 FQGTGA. Losses at the gene ends were 5 bases for V and 0 bases for J; bases not matched to a gene: 7. This CDR3 has 16 amino acids. CDR3 coding DNA: TGTGCCAGCAGCCCGGGACTACTAAGCTCCTACAATGAGCAGTTCTTC. Amino acids: CASSPGLLSSYNEQFF.

This chain links TRBV20-1 with TRBJ2-7; possibly TRBD2 for D (6 bases). The CDR3 has 11 amino acids. V lost 6 bases, J lost 4 bases, and 10 bases lay in between. Germline V lookup: CDR1 DFQATT, CDR2 SNEGSKA (reference sequence). The CDR3 loop is CSAREFYEQYF. The CDR3 nucleotides are TGCAGTGCCCGGGAGTTTTACGAGCAGTACTTC.

The table lists this clonotype with many counts. The chain has TRBV28 and TRBJ2-2; D uncertain. Germline V gene sequence: CDR1 MDHEN, CDR2 SYDVKM. V was shortened by 8 bases and J by 0 bases, with 19 bases between the two germline ends. The CDR3 totals 17 residues. As DNA, the CDR3 is TGTGCCAGCCTTGGGGAAGGAGTAATAACGAACACCGGGGAGCTGTTTTTT. Residues: CASLGEGVITNTGELFF.

This clonotype was seen a few times. V gene TRBV4-3 combines with J gene TRBJ2-7; no clear D. With 0 bases removed from V and 4 bases from J, the gap between germline ends came to 16 bases. The CDR3 length is 16 residues. Germline values: CDR1 LGHNA, CDR2 YSLEER. CDR3 sequence (DNA): TGCGCCAGCAGCCAAGATGGTGGGGTGTCTGGTTACGAGCAGTACTTC. Translated, it gives CASSQDGGVSGYEQYF.

This clonotype was detected ten times or more. This CDR3 reads CASSYSAGGELFF. CDR3 coding DNA: TGTGCCAGCAGTTACTCCGCGGGAGGGGAGCTGTTTTTT. This chain joins TRBV6-2 or TRBV6-3 and TRBJ2-2, with D maybe TRBD2 (6 bases). CDR1 and CDR2 (germline): MNHEY, SVGEGT. Trimming removed 0 bases from V and 8 bases from J, with 7 bases in between. The length of the CDR3 is 13 residues.

This chain uses TRBV29-1 with TRBJ2-7, with a possible D match to TRBD2 (5 bases). V was clipped by 4 bases and J by 2 bases, with 12 bases between them. CDR1 is SQVTM, CDR2 ANQGSEA, per germline. The CDR3 runs 13 residues. This CDR3 is CSVGADSPYEQYF. The CDR3 DNA sequence: TGCAGCGTTGGAGCGGACTCACCCTACGAGCAGTACTTC.

The rearrangement uses TRBV18 and TRBJ2-7, with TRBD2 identical over 8 bases. CDR1 is KGHSH, CDR2 LQKENI, per germline. The CDR3 contains 15 residues. Trimming cost V 5 bases and J 3 bases; bases outside gene matches: 9. The CDR3 nucleotides read TGTGCCAGCTCATTACCGGGACTAGATGTCTACGAGCAGTACTTC. Translation: CASSLPGLDVYEQYF. Variable domain in full (rest from reference TRBV18 and TRBJ2-7): NAGVMQNPRHLVRRRGQEARLRCSPMKGHSHVYWYRQLPEEGLKFMVYLQKENIIDESGMPKERFSAEFPKEGPSILRIQQVVRGDSAAYFCASSLPGLDVYEQYFGPGTRLTVT.

This clonotype was counted only a few times. Written as DNA, the CDR3 is TGTGCCAGCAGTTTTGTAGGAACGGATGAGCAGTTCTTC. It is translated as CASSFVGTDEQFF. The chain employs TRBV27 and TRBJ2-1; D is uncertain. This CDR3 contains 13 residues. V was cut by 3 bases and J by 8 bases, with 11 bases left in between. CDR1 is MNHEY and CDR2 is SMNVEV in the germline V gene (reference sequence).

This clonotype was found a few times. V gene TRBV19 combines with J gene TRBJ2-5; TRBD2 is a possible D gene (6 bases). V was shortened by 9 bases and J by 1 base, with 15 bases between the two germline ends. Germline lookup yields CDR1 LNHDA and CDR2 SQIVND (reference sequence). This CDR3 contains 14 residues. CDR3 in amino acids: CASQGRRGQETQYF. The CDR3 DNA reads TGTGCCAGCCAGGGTCGGCGGGGCCAAGAGACCCAGTACTTC.

J is TRBJ1-1 and V is TRBV30, with D possibly matching TRBD1 (6 bases). V dropped 8 bases and J dropped 8 bases, with 15 bases sitting between them. Germline loops: CDR1 GTSNPN, CDR2 SVGIG (reference sequence). The CDR3 length is 11 residues. CDR3 sequence reads: CAGWTALEAFF. CDR3 nucleotides: TGTGCCGGGTGGACAGCCTTGGAAGCTTTCTTT.

This clonotype has more than one count but fewer than ten. The chain has TRBV4-3 and TRBJ2-6; D gene uncertain. The CDR3 loop spans 14 amino acids. The germline V gene encodes CDR1 LGHNA and CDR2 YSLEER. Between the trimmed V and J ends, which lost 1 base and 7 bases, there was a span of 8 bases. Written as DNA, the CDR3 is TGCGCCAGCAGCCAAGGGGCCACAGCCAACGTCCTGACTTTC. Its translation: CASSQGATANVLTF.

This clonotype showed up just a few times. J is TRBJ2-7 and V is TRBV20-1, with 7 bases that match TRBD2. Germline-derived CDR1 and CDR2 are DFQATT and SNEGSKA (reference sequence). The CDR3 is made up of 14 amino acids. V shed 3 bases and J 5 bases; nucleotides not matched to a gene: 10. CDR3 coding DNA: TGCAGTGCTAGCCGAGACGGGGGGACCGACGAGCAGTACTTC. Residues: CSASRDGGTDEQYF.

This clonotype was found a few times. CDR3: CASSSDRGTPWEQFF. The CDR3 DNA sequence: TGTGCCAGCAGCTCTGACAGGGGCACACCCTGGGAGCAGTTCTTC. The chain couples TRBV7-9 to TRBJ2-1, with 8 bases fitting TRBD1. Germline assignment: CDR1 SEHNR and CDR2 FQNEAQ (reference sequence). Unmatched junction bases numbered 12, after V lost 4 bases and J lost 10 bases. This CDR3 comprises 15 residues.

This clonotype was counted between two and nine times. The chain couples TRBV20-1 to TRBJ2-7; 8 nucleotides line up with TRBD1. Germline V gene lookup returns CDR1 DFQATT and CDR2 SNEGSKA (reference sequence). Trimming removed 3 bases from V and 6 bases from J; junction bases left unmatched: 10. This CDR3 has 14 residues. The CDR3 here is CSASRPGQVFEQYF. The CDR3, as DNA: TGCAGTGCTAGCAGACCGGGACAGGTCTTCGAGCAGTACTTC.

This clonotype was seen more than once but under ten times. The V and J genes are TRBV20-1 and TRBJ2-1; tentatively, D is TRBD1 or TRBD2 (5 bases each). The CDR3 has 12 residues. Germline-derived CDR1 and CDR2 are DFQATT and SNEGSKA (reference sequence). The V gene lost 5 bases and the J gene lost 4 bases, with 9 bases spanning the gap. The CDR3 DNA follows: TGCAGTGCTTGGGACGGGTACAATGAGCAGTTCTTC. The encoded protein is CSAWDGYNEQFF.

This clonotype was seen only a few times. The rearrangement joins TRBV20-1 to TRBJ2-1; the D gene is possibly TRBD1 (5 bases). Germline loops: CDR1 DFQATT, CDR2 SNEGSKA (reference sequence). The CDR3 loop spans 15 amino acids. V lost 6 bases and J 9 bases, leaving 24 bases between the germline ends. CDR3 protein: CSAKINSLTGSEQFF. The CDR3, as DNA: TGCAGTGCCAAGATCAACTCATTAACAGGCAGTGAGCAGTTCTTC.

This chain uses TRBV18 with TRBJ2-1; 7 bases fit TRBD1. In germline, CDR1 is KGHSH, CDR2 LQKENI. The J segment lost 2 bases and the V segment lost 2 bases, leaving 6 bases of the junction unmatched. CDR3 length: 16 amino acids. CDR3 amino acids: CASSPTAGGTYNEQFF. The CDR3 nucleotides read TGTGCCAGCTCACCAACCGCAGGGGGAACCTACAATGAGCAGTTCTTC.

This clonotype was counted a few times. This chain connects TRBV28 to TRBJ1-5, with 9 bases matching TRBD1. CDR3 length: 15 amino acids. V lost 6 bases and J lost 6; bases outside the gene matches: 9. Germline V gives CDR1 MDHEN, CDR2 SYDVKM. This chain's CDR3 is CASSHRTGEIQPQHF. Here the CDR3 DNA reads TGTGCCAGCAGCCATCGGACAGGGGAGATTCAGCCCCAGCATTTT. Full variable domain (remainder filled in from reference TRBV28 and TRBJ1-5): DVKVTQSSRYLVKRTGEKVFLECVQDMDHENMFWYRQDPGLGLRLIYFSYDVKMKEKGDIPEGYSVSREKKERFSLILESASTNQTSMYLCASSHRTGEIQPQHFGDGTRLSIL.

This clonotype was seen more than once but under ten times. This rearrangement joins TRBV6-6 to TRBJ2-3, with D unresolved. The CDR3 is 13 amino acids. The germline V gene has CDR1 MNHNY and CDR2 SVGAGI (reference sequence). V lost 7 bases, J lost 4 bases, and 12 bases lay in between. The CDR3 sequence is CASTPGFPDTQYF. Here the CDR3 DNA reads TGTGCCAGCACCCCCGGTTTTCCAGATACGCAGTATTTT.

This clonotype was counted ten times or more. J is TRBJ2-3 and V is TRBV7-3, with D perhaps matching TRBD1 or TRBD2 (5 bases each). The CDR3 spans 13 residues. V was clipped by 4 bases and J by 12 bases, with 17 bases between them. Germline CDR1 reads SGHTA; CDR2 reads FQGTGA. Written as DNA, the CDR3 is TGTGCCAGCAGCTCCCCGGCTGGGGGAAAACAGTATTTT. Protein sequence: CASSSPAGGKQYF.

The chain couples TRBV5-1 to TRBJ2-1, with D unclear. Per germline, CDR1 SGHRS and CDR2 YFSETQ. This CDR3 spans 13 amino acids. The V end lost 1 base, the J end lost 5 bases, and 7 bases lay between the germline ends. This CDR3 is CASSLRENNEQFF. Here the CDR3 DNA reads TGCGCCAGCAGCTTGAGGGAAAACAATGAGCAGTTCTTC.